Given below is one TCR beta chain in context. The clone's antigen remains unknown. There are no base qualities to consult, and no much larger clone falls within one base. As encoded in the germline V gene, CDR1 is SGDLS while CDR2 is YYNGEE. Inclusive of the bounding cysteine and phenylalanine, the CDR3 is 16 residues long. Solely the CDR3 DNA is kept, with 48 bases framed from the first base. Relative to germline, V is 4 bases shorter and J is 5 bases shorter, with 20 bases between their ends. The protocol used for the library was the immunoSEQ multiplex PCR assay. The multiplex PCR relied on a mix of 60 forward primers for TCR Vbeta segments and 13 reverse primers for TCR Jbeta segments. The CDR3 region of rearranged TCR beta genes was amplified from genomic DNA by a multiplex PCR assay. The amplified TCR beta libraries were sequenced on the Illumina HiSeq System as 87-base-pair reads. Concerning the study's data processing: A later analysis counted some 74 million unique TCR beta chains across the 700 or so repertoires, and 10 million to 12 million of these chains were shared by at least two donors. To remove PCR and sequencing errors, raw reads were error-corrected and collapsed into unique sequences using a nearest-neighbor algorithm that merged closely related sequences. CDR3 sequences were aligned to IMGT reference sequences to assign V, D and J gene segments. For a sequence to be retained, a match of at least six nucleotides was required to both a V gene segment and a J gene segment. Rearrangements were called productive when the CDR3 lacked stop codons and stayed in frame with V and J; all others were non-productive. Following IMGT convention, CDR3 was defined as the stretch from the second conserved V-encoded cysteine up to the conserved J-encoded phenylalanine. The earlier analysis of roughly 590 of the donors excluded any sequence lacking an unambiguous match to a single V gene segment. In an earlier analysis of several hundred of the donors, V segments were called functional above 56.7% productive rearrangements and were called segregating when the between-donor standard deviation exceeded 5%. A statistical classification framework was built for diagnosing cytomegalovirus status from the catalog of TCR beta chain sequences. A later analysis assigned V and J genes by comparing TCR nucleotide sequences with IMGT/GENE-DB human TR gene sequences. Using the TCRdist pipeline, a later analysis assigned CDR3 sequences along with most-parsimonious VDJ recombination scenarios. In a later analysis, each TCR beta chain was defined by its CDR3 amino acid sequence together with its V-gene family, and reads without a unique V-gene family were excluded. To address suspected cross-contamination and a sequencing artifact, a later analysis removed some 620 highly shared, low-generation-probability nucleotide sequences. In a later analysis, a clonal expansion index was calculated for each public chain from normalized within-repertoire ranks of inferred template counts. Generation probabilities in a later analysis came from a VDJ recombination model fitted to out-of-frame rearrangements, and those results were checked against IGoR. In a later analysis, hypergeometric tests were used to score TCR-TCR, TCR-HLA and TCR-CMV co-occurrence, with a repertoire-size bias correction applied to TCR pairs. To estimate false discovery rates, a later analysis permuted the HLA or CMV assignments 20 times. In a later analysis, co-occurring TCRs were grouped using DBSCAN, with TCRdist sequence similarity added in when clustering inside HLA-allele-positive subsets. Repertoires with fewer than 30,000 or more than 120,000 public chains, plus five repertoires with anomalous nucleotide sharing, were excluded from co-occurrence clustering. This is the immuneACCESS table as TCRdb keeps it, with only in-frame sequences that have V and J called. A part of the clones is gone; compared with another copy, unresolved V genes explain less than half, and the rest is unexplained. V, J and clone size are taken as reported in that table, and D and trimming were inferred from the DNA itself. This sample has approximately 150,000 clones in its table, and 65% to 70% of those were observed once. The top ten constitute about 9.4% of the sample.

These data belong to a study of cytomegalovirus exposure and HLA in healthy donors (dated by TCRdb to 2015 to 2018). Study-wide context: An earlier analysis of 550 to 700 of the donors reported about 290 Gb of sequence data and approximately 110 million unique TCR beta sequences from about 179 million T cells. A handful of DR-DQ haplotypes were handled as single units for association and clustering because linkage in the cohort was strong. About 300 gigabases of sequencing data and roughly 90 million unique TCR sequences were included in an early release covering about 600 HLA-typed donors. Rather than drawing on any new phenotypic data, the later analysis identified candidate immune exposures from TCR beta sequences and the way those sequences occurred across donors. Among the roughly 400 genotyped donors, approximately 77% belonged to the genetic ancestry cluster associated with self-reported Caucasian donors. The study profiled the T cell repertoires of about 640 subjects by immunosequencing and related them to cytomegalovirus serostatus. The study aimed to test whether signatures of past pathogen exposure could be identified by cataloging public T cell receptors. In an earlier analysis of 550 to 700 of the donors, high-throughput TCR beta sequencing was used to judge whether each TCR beta V gene segment behaved as functional or pseudogenic. To study patterns of TCR occurrence, a later analysis re-analyzed previously published TCR beta repertoires from around 700 donors and added high-resolution HLA genotyping. All discovery cohort repertoires had been generated on a single sequencing platform. Typing coverage varied by locus: roughly 629-630 donors for A, B, C, DRB1 and DQB1; roughly 520 for DQA1; around 570 for DPA1; roughly 450 for DPB1. On average, roughly 200,000 unique TCR beta nucleotide sequences were sequenced per donor among 300 to 500 genotyped donors of the cohort, with roughly 18% of those sequences being non-productive. Class I and class II HLA loci were covered by the typing at four-digit resolution. To predict cytomegalovirus infection status, the study combined high-throughput TCR immunosequencing, statistical association of individual TCRs with disease status, and machine learning. In addition to the first cohort of 666 subjects, a separate validation cohort of approximately 130 different subjects was used. Donor age, sex, ethnicity and CMV serostatus were collected together with the repertoire data. A later genetic analysis took genome-wide SNP genotypes for about three fifths of the 666 donors and used that subset as a discovery cohort.

In total, fewer than 750 healthy bone marrow donors made up the cohort. At the time of sampling, every cohort member was nominally healthy, though immune exposures that went unrecorded were likely present. The donor was CMV seropositive and belonged to the group of about 290 seropositive cohort members. A peripheral blood sample was provided by each donor, and peripheral blood mononuclear cells were used for TCR beta sequencing. Genomic DNA extraction from the blood cell samples was performed with the Qiagen DNeasy Blood Extraction Kit. Study-level results and caveats: According to a later analysis, parvovirus B19, influenza, CMV and Epstein-Barr virus appeared linked to several top co-occurrence clusters. The authors suggested that the approach could potentially be extended to other disease states and immunological phenotypes. Because counts were too low, some 17 rarely observed V segments, including chromosome 9 orphons, were left out of the earlier analysis of a few hundred of the donors. In a later genetic analysis, a missense DCLRE1C variant was associated with V-gene and J-gene trimming of TCR beta chains, and the association was replicated in an independent cohort. A later analysis found that TCR association rates varied across HLA loci, with DRB1 alleles showing the most associated TCRs and HLA-C alleles the fewest. HLA typing was unavailable for some donors at each locus, so association tests used only the typed subset. Correlated functional status among segregating V segments might reflect linkage disequilibrium, but an unknown experimental factor could not be ruled out. Some IMGT-functional V segments, including TRBV6-2 and TRBV6-3, could not be told apart with the 87-base-pair reads, so those segments were excluded. Strong co-occurrence of HLA alleles, especially DR and DQ, made assigning TCR associations to individual alleles difficult. Only TCR beta chains were sequenced in this cohort, and the absence of alpha or paired-chain data limited detectable features. In both the original and validation cohorts, the classifier was reported to diagnose cytomegalovirus status with high specificity and sensitivity. The study gave a list of 150 to 200 TCR beta chains associated with cytomegalovirus. A few of the identified cytomegalovirus-associated TCR beta chains were confirmed in vitro to be specific for cytomegalovirus antigens. Compared with the roughly 670-donor mean, donors in an Asian-associated ancestry cluster had fewer N-insertions in productive TCRs, according to a later genetic analysis. The presence/absence analyses assumed that sequencing depth was roughly uniform across donors, and that assumption may not be true. Most CMV-associated TCR beta chains appeared to be HLA-restricted in a later analysis, and the HLA associations seemed to be driven largely by CMV exposure. Specific HLA alleles were associated with 15,000 to 20,000 TCR beta sequences at a false discovery rate of 0.05 in a later analysis. While some public TCRs were present in many individuals, most TCR sequences turned up only very rarely across donors. A further reported finding was that TCR beta sequences accurately predicted the HLA-A and HLA-B alleles for most subjects in the first cohort. The only immune exposure information available for the cohort was CMV serostatus. In an earlier analysis of 587 of the donors, most TCR beta V segments appeared in productive rearrangements about 90% or about 30% of the time, broadly matching IMGT annotations. A cluster of highly shared sequence variants was judged likely to be a technical artifact of the sequencing pipeline. Compared with equally common non-associated chains, HLA-associated TCR beta chains in a later analysis were more clonally expanded and had lower generation probabilities.

The receptor chain draws on TRBV9 and TRBJ2-3, with TRBD2 as a weak D call on 6 bases. This receptor was identified in a man aged 30-40 years in good health and CMV-seropositive. The sequenced material came from PBMCs. The nucleotide sequence reads TGTGCCAGCAGCCCACGCGGCGGGGACTTGGTAGATACGCAGTATTTT. It codes for CASSPRGGDLVDTQYF.